The T cell receptor beta chain under discussion was sequenced for a study of blood T cell repertoires in COVID-19 (TCRdb year 2020). Background for the entire study: The collaborator samples originated in the United States, Italy and Spain and spanned the acute and convalescent phases of COVID-19. Deeply sampled blood TCRbeta repertoires from subjects exposed to, actively infected with, or recovered from COVID-19 were included in the dataset. The material from the prospective study consisted of cDNA or gDNA derived from T cells, B-cell-depleted T cells, or PBMCs. The samples were drawn from two sources: the first 160 participants of the ongoing ImmuneRACE study, and 1,254 subjects contributed by 6 global collaborators. HLA class I and class II types, where available, came from metadata supplied by the sample provider rather than from assay-based typing. Nearly every sample came with metadata listing a de-identified subject ID, COVID-19 status, age in years and sex. The repertoires were made available in a free public database intended to serve as a resource for research on the immune response to SARS-CoV-2.

This clone was detected a few times. The antigen this receptor binds is unknown. Within one base of it there is no much larger clone, and no base qualities were kept. The same CDR3 is also encoded by other DNA sequences in this sample. CDR1 and CDR2 were assigned from the germline V gene (reference sequence) as SEHNR and FQNEAQ. The CDR3 measures 14 amino acids from cysteine to phenylalanine. The only DNA kept is the CDR3, 42 bases in frame from the first base. For this chain, trimming is 5 bases at the V end and 4 bases at the J end, and the number of junction bases without a gene match is 3. Participants in the prospective study were enrolled through a virtual design, were aged 18 to 89 years, and lived in about two dozen United States geographic areas. To assign participants to cohorts, the prospective study relied on clinical history that participants themselves reported in a screening survey and a study questionnaire. Recovered participants in ImmuneRACE Cohort 3 were defined by two consecutive negative NP/OP PCR tests, clearance by a healthcare professional, or resolution of symptoms. In the prospective study, mobile phlebotomists collected whole blood, serum and a nasopharyngeal or oropharyngeal swab from each participant. Over a 2-month period, participants in the prospective study had the option of providing additional blood draws and questionnaires. Prospective study blood samples were shipped either frozen or at room temperature before DNA extraction.

TCRbeta CDR3 regions were amplified from genomic DNA using the immunoSEQ Assay, a bias-controlled multiplex PCR. The published analysis was carried out like this. Nucleated cell counts per sample were estimated from amplification of reference gene primers within the assay. To quantify the absolute abundance of each unique TCRbeta CDR3 rearrangement, sequence reads were collapsed and filtered. For each sample, productive Simpson clonality was calculated as the square root of Simpson's diversity index over productive rearrangements. Imported from immuneACCESS, the table was reduced by TCRdb to in-frame sequences with V and J called. These copies leave out some clones; in studies compared against another copy, an unresolved V gene accounts for under half, and the cause of the remainder is not known. V, J and clone size derive from that table, while D and trimming were established from the DNA sequence. Counted in this sample were roughly 200,000 clones; approximately 85% of them appeared once. Together, the top ten hold 6.2% of the sample.

Overall results and qualifications from the work: Clinical and demographic metadata were provided uncurated, with the amount varying by source and participant.

This TCR was recovered from a middle-aged man who had recovered from COVID-19. The sequencing sample was made of PBMCs or T cells enriched from blood (not recorded which). The chain was built from TRBV7-9 and TRBJ1-4, with 8 middle bases fitting TRBD1. Here is the DNA: TGTGCCAGCAGCCCAGGACAGGGTAATGAAAAACTGTTTTTT. The resulting protein is CASSPGQGNEKLFF.